This record concerns one T cell receptor beta chain sequence. Its specificity is not known. TCRdb's table, derived via immunoSEQ multiplex PCR, lists solely in-frame clones and lacks some. The repertoire holds 2.5 million or so clones, with about 92% as singletons. The V gene lost 0 bases and the J gene lost 5 bases, with 11 bases spanning the gap. CDR1 is SGHRS, CDR2 YFSETQ, per germline. This CDR3 contains 14 residues. Naive CD4+ cells were CD45RA-selected; the remaining cells were memory. These data come from a study of shared clonotypes between healthy human individuals. Study-wide results and caveats: The study drew on few donors, limiting represented genetic and exposure-history diversity. The study generally estimated greater richness for naive than memory subsets. Rarefaction indicated that sorted-subset sequencing remained incomplete although depth was large.

The J gene is TRBJ2-5, the V gene TRBV5-1; TRBD2 might be the D (6 bases). This TCR came from a man between 18 and 29 years old in good health. The sequenced sample was naive CD4+ T cells sorted from blood. Subset denoted: CD45RA+ positively selected. CDR3 nucleotide sequence: TGCGCCAGCAGCTTGGGTGGCGGGGTGGAGACCCAGTACTTC. Its protein product is CASSLGGGVETQYF.